This T cell receptor beta chain was sequenced during a study of CD8 T cells in ankylosing spondylitis. This clonotype occurred many times. Its antigen is still unknown. Whole-study results and caveats: With a CD8+ phenotype, disease-linked clones were relatively rare in peripheral blood. A TCR beta motif made of fewer than ten highly homologous variants seemed typical of ankylosing spondylitis blood. Significant enrichment of disease-linked clones was reported in matched ankylosing spondylitis synovial fluid.

Per germline, CDR1 SGHTA and CDR2 FQGNSA. V was pared by 5 bases and J by 5 bases, with 11 bases of the junction left unmatched. The CDR3 totals 15 residues. Making the TCR beta libraries involved quantitative 5'-RACE with molecular barcodes. TCRdb used MiXCR to reprocess the 5' RACE reads, holding one entry per CDR3 protein. The sample records 200,000 to 250,000 distinct CDR3 sequences, roughly a tenth being singletons. Sequenced sample: blood, either unsorted or a sorted T cell fraction (not recorded which). The J gene is TRBJ2-7, the V gene TRBV7-2; 8 nucleotides match TRBD2. The receptor was isolated from a male donor with ankylosing spondylitis or in good health (not recorded which). CDR3 sequence: CASSPTRLAGNEQYF. The CDR3 DNA is TGTGCCAGCAGCCCGACCCGGCTAGCGGGTAACGAGCAGTACTTC. Using reference TRBV7-2 and TRBJ2-7 for the parts outside the CDR3, the full variable domain is GAGVSQSPSNKVTEKGKDVELRCDPISGHTALYWYRQSLGQGLEFLIYFQGNSAPDKSGLPSDRFSAERTGGSVSTLTIQRTQQEDSAVYLCASSPTRLAGNEQYFGPGTRLTVT.